One and the same sample provided the 21 T cell receptor beta chains below, sequenced in a study of T cell clones after liver transplantation. TCRdb's table, derived via immunoSEQ multiplex PCR, lists solely in-frame clones and lacks some. The repertoire has under 130,000 clones, approximately 79% of them found once; the top ten carry about 3%. Sequenced here: CD4+ T cells from blood, sampled approximately 4 years after liver transplant. These TCRs come from a human patient who received a liver transplant. Some T cells may have come from the graft donor.

The J gene is TRBJ2-2, the V gene TRBV25-1; the match to TRBD2 covers 12 bases. Per the germline V gene, CDR1 is MGHDK and CDR2 is SYGVNS. The junction had 3 bases not matched to a gene; V was cut back by 6 bases and J by 7 bases. This CDR3 has 14 amino acids. The CDR3 DNA reads TGTGCCAGCAGGACTAGCGGGAGTGGCGGGGAGCTGTTTTTT. It codes for CASRTSGSGGELFF.

This clone showed up just once. The chain joins TRBV5-1 to TRBJ2-2; a weak D match, TRBD2 (5 bases). The CDR3 extends over 15 amino acids. Trimming removed 4 bases at V and 1 base at J, with 11 bases between. Germline V CDR1 and CDR2: SGHRS, YFSETQ. The CDR3 sequence: CASSRGSGNTGELFF. The DNA of the CDR3 is TGCGCCAGCAGCCGGGGTTCGGGGAACACCGGGGAGCTGTTTTTT.

The chain has TRBV6-5 and TRBJ2-1, with TRBD1 as a possible D gene (5 bases). Germline loops: CDR1 MNHEY, CDR2 SVGAGI. The CDR3 sequence is 15 residues long. Between the trimmed V and J ends, which lost 0 bases and 4 bases, there was a span of 10 bases. The CDR3 is CASSYSPDTYNEQFF. Here the CDR3 DNA reads TGTGCCAGCAGTTACTCCCCGGACACTTACAATGAGCAGTTCTTC.

The chain recombines TRBV6-1 with TRBJ1-5; no clear D gene. Trimming took off 4 bases at V and 2 bases at J, with 9 bases between the two ends. The CDR3 is 14 amino acids. Germline loops: CDR1 MNHNS, CDR2 SASEGT. This CDR3 is CASSVSRGNQPQHF. DNA for the CDR3: TGTGCCAGCAGTGTCTCCCGGGGCAATCAGCCCCAGCATTTT.

V usage is TRBV29-1 and J usage is TRBJ2-7, with TRBD1 matching 7 bases. CDR1 is SQVTM and CDR2 is ANQGSEA in the germline V gene. The junction had 4 bases not matched to a gene; V was cut back by 4 bases and J by 7 bases. This CDR3 comprises 11 residues. CDR3 residues: CSVVTGWEQYF. In DNA form, the CDR3 reads TGCAGCGTTGTGACAGGGTGGGAGCAGTACTTC.

The chain combines TRBV2 with TRBJ1-1; D ambiguous. This CDR3 is built from 17 residues. Trimming removed 6 bases from V and 0 bases from J, with 20 bases in between. In germline, CDR1 is SNHLY, CDR2 FYNNEI. The CDR3 region is CASSSPPGEWVNTEAFF. The CDR3, as DNA: TGTGCCAGCAGCTCCCCCCCCGGGGAATGGGTGAACACTGAAGCTTTCTTT.

The J gene is TRBJ1-2, the V gene TRBV7-9; a weak D match, TRBD1 (5 bases). Trimming pared 5 bases from V and 8 bases from J, leaving 18 bases between. Germline V gene sequence: CDR1 SEHNR, CDR2 FQNEAQ (reference sequence). This CDR3 region has 14 residues. The CDR3 nucleotides are TGTGCCAGCAGCCCCCCCCGACAGCATGGAGGCTACACCTTC. This gives the protein CASSPPRQHGGYTF.

The chain is built from TRBV5-5 and TRBJ2-3, with unresolved D. The CDR3 covers 14 residues. The V gene's germline CDR1 is SGHKS and CDR2 YYEKEE (reference sequence). Trimming stripped 0 bases from V and 6 bases from J, with 11 bases between. Here the CDR3 DNA reads TGTGCCAGCAGCTTGGTCCCCGGGTCCGATACGCAGTATTTT. This codes for CASSLVPGSDTQYF.

The rearrangement joins TRBV7-2 to TRBJ2-7, with 7 bases matching TRBD2. CDR1 is SGHTA, CDR2 FQGNSA, per germline. This CDR3 has 15 residues. Trimming at V came to 4 bases and at J to 3 bases, leaving 9 bases not matched to a gene. The CDR3 sequence: CASSYTGLPNYEQYF. CDR3 coding DNA: TGTGCCAGCAGCTATACGGGACTACCTAACTACGAGCAGTACTTC. The whole variable domain, remainder taken from reference TRBV7-2 and TRBJ2-7, is GAGVSQSPSNKVTEKGKDVELRCDPISGHTALYWYRQSLGQGLEFLIYFQGNSAPDKSGLPSDRFSAERTGGSVSTLTIQRTQQEDSAVYLCASSYTGLPNYEQYFGPGTRLTVT.

Details on this clone: Compared with germline, one end of the junction differs, possibly owing to a read error. The rearrangement uses TRBV5-1 and TRBJ1-1; tentatively, D is TRBD1 (5 bases). There are 15 residues in the CDR3. Looked up from germline, CDR1 is SGHRS and CDR2 is YFSETQ. The CDR3 loop is CASSLGPQGDTEAFF. The CDR3 nucleotides are TGCGCCAGCAGTTTGGGCCCTCAAGGGGACACTGAAGCTTTCTTT.

The chain employs TRBV7-2 and TRBJ2-1; 10 nucleotides align to TRBD2. This CDR3 spans 16 amino acids. The ends lost 4 bases at V and 6 bases at J; junction bases unmatched: 9. Germline loops: CDR1 SGHTA, CDR2 FQGNSA. The CDR3 is CASSSDERGGRNEQFF. CDR3 sequence (DNA): TGTGCCAGCAGCTCCGATGAGCGGGGGGGCCGCAATGAGCAGTTCTTC. Together with reference TRBV7-2 and TRBJ2-1, the CDR3 gives the full variable domain: GAGVSQSPSNKVTEKGKDVELRCDPISGHTALYWYRQSLGQGLEFLIYFQGNSAPDKSGLPSDRFSAERTGGSVSTLTIQRTQQEDSAVYLCASSSDERGGRNEQFFGPGTRLTVL.

The CDR3 coding sequence is TGTGCCAGTACCCCAATCAACGGGAGGGGGCCTAACTATGGCTACACCTTC. Translated: CASTPINGRGPNYGYTF. The chain employs TRBV19 and TRBJ1-2; 7 nucleotides agree with TRBD1. Germline CDR1 and CDR2: LNHDA and SQIVND (reference sequence). This CDR3 region has 17 residues. V shed 7 bases and J 0 bases; nucleotides not matched to a gene: 14.

The chain recombines TRBV19 with TRBJ2-4; 9 nucleotides line up with TRBD1. Trimming at V came to 4 bases and at J to 9 bases, leaving 7 bases not matched to a gene. CDR1 is LNHDA, CDR2 SQIVND, per germline (reference sequence). The CDR3 covers 14 residues. DNA for the CDR3: TGTGCCAGTAGTACGGGACAGGGACTTTCCATTCAGTACTTC. This sequence encodes CASSTGQGLSIQYF.

V is TRBV19 and J is TRBJ1-1; perhaps TRBD1 as D (6 bases). This CDR3 is built from 16 residues. The germline V and J ends were trimmed by 3 bases and 4 bases, with 18 bases remaining between them. CDR1 is LNHDA and CDR2 is SQIVND in the germline V gene (reference sequence). The chain's CDR3 is CASSISGGARSTEAFF. The CDR3 nucleotides read TGTGCCAGTAGTATTTCGGGGGGCGCCCGGAGCACTGAAGCTTTCTTT.

The CDR3 spells CASSPGSVLGEQFF. For the CDR3, the DNA is TGTGCCAGCAGCCCCGGTAGTGTGTTAGGTGAGCAGTTCTTC. The chain carries TRBV11-3 and TRBJ2-1; D gene uncertain. Germline values: CDR1 SGHNT, CDR2 YENEEA. The CDR3 runs 14 residues. Trimming removed 5 bases from V and 9 bases from J, with 17 bases in between.

The rearrangement joins TRBV10-3 to TRBJ1-1; no definite D call. The CDR3 length is 13 residues. Germline assignment: CDR1 ENHRY and CDR2 SYGVKD. V lost 4 bases and J lost 1, with 7 bases in between. CDR3 in DNA: TGTGCCATCAGTGTGAAGGAGAACACTGAAGCTTTCTTT. Its protein product is CAISVKENTEAFF.

This clone came up many times. The chain employs TRBV5-1 and TRBJ2-1; TRBD2 is a possible D gene (6 bases). V was cut by 6 bases and J by 5 bases, with 15 bases left in between. This CDR3 is built from 14 residues. Germline CDR1 is SGHRS and CDR2 is YFSETQ. The CDR3 loop reads CASKTGTSNNEQFF. The CDR3 DNA sequence: TGCGCCAGCAAGACCGGGACTTCCAACAATGAGCAGTTCTTC.

The chain has TRBV28 and TRBJ2-7, with D perhaps matching TRBD2 (6 bases). V dropped 1 base and J dropped 3 bases, with 10 bases sitting between them. The CDR3 sequence is 14 residues long. Germline V gives CDR1 MDHEN, CDR2 SYDVKM. CDR3 nucleotide sequence: TGTGCCAGCAGTTTATCCGGGAGTCACTACGAGCAGTACTTC. It specifies CASSLSGSHYEQYF. Variable domain in full (rest from reference TRBV28 and TRBJ2-7): DVKVTQSSRYLVKRTGEKVFLECVQDMDHENMFWYRQDPGLGLRLIYFSYDVKMKEKGDIPEGYSVSREKKERFSLILESASTNQTSMYLCASSLSGSHYEQYFGPGTRLTVT.

J is TRBJ2-1 and V is TRBV6-5; D might be TRBD2 (7 bases). V gave up 5 bases and J gave up 3 bases, with 14 bases separating them. The length of the CDR3 is 15 residues. Per the germline V gene, CDR1 is MNHEY and CDR2 is SVGAGI. The DNA of the CDR3 is TGTGCCAGCAGTGCTACGGGGGGACACTACAATGAGCAGTTCTTC. Amino acid sequence: CASSATGGHYNEQFF.

The V and J genes are TRBV6-1 and TRBJ2-7; D may be TRBD1 (5 bases). V dropped 10 bases and J dropped 0 bases, with 16 bases sitting between them. Germline V gene data show CDR1 as MNHNS and CDR2 as SASEGT. The CDR3 runs 14 residues. CDR3 sequence reads: CAIFQGSRSYEQYF. As DNA, the CDR3 is TGTGCCATTTTCCAGGGATCGCGCTCCTACGAGCAGTACTTC.

The chain has TRBV4-3 and TRBJ1-3; D remains unclear. V lost 3 bases and J 4 bases, leaving 7 bases between the germline ends. The CDR3 extends over 13 amino acids. Germline V gene data show CDR1 as LGHNA and CDR2 as YSLEER. As DNA, the CDR3 is TGCGCCAGCAGCCAGACCGGGGGAAACACCATATATTTT. Translation gives CASSQTGGNTIYF.